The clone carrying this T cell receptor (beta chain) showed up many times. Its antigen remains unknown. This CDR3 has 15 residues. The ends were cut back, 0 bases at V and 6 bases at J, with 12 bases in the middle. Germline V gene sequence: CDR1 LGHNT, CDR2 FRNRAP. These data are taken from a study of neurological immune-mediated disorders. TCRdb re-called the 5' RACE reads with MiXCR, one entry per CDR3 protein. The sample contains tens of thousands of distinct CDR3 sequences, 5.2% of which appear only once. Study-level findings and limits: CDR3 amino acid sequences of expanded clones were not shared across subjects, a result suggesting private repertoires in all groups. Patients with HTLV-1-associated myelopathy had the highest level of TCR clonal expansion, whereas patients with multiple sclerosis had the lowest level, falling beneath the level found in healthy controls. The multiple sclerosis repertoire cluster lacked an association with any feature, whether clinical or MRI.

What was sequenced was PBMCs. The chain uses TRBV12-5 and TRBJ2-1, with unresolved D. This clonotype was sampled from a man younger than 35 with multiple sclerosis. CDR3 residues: CASGLVMVVGNEQFF. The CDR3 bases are TGTGCTAGTGGTTTGGTAATGGTAGTGGGCAATGAGCAGTTCTTC.